The 11 T cell receptor beta chains in this list originate from one sample, sequenced in a study of CD8 T cells in ankylosing spondylitis. Via MiXCR, TCRdb re-called the 5' RACE reads, giving one row per CDR3 protein. The sample contains roughly 39,000 distinct CDR3 sequences, around 2.9% of which appear only once. The sample consisted of blood, either unsorted or a sorted T cell fraction (not recorded which). Receptor source: a male donor with ankylosing spondylitis or in good health (not recorded which).

This clonotype was seen repeatedly, ten times or more. The chain is built from TRBV9 and TRBJ2-3; 9 bases agree with TRBD2. The CDR3 runs 15 residues. Germline V lookup: CDR1 SGDLS, CDR2 YYNGEE. V shed 1 base, J shed 4 bases, and the junction held 4 bases outside the gene matches. Here the CDR3 reads CASSVRREGSDTQYF. CDR3 nucleotide sequence: TGTGCCAGCAGCGTAAGGCGGGAGGGGTCAGATACGCAGTATTTT.

This clonotype was detected many times. V and J are TRBV9 and TRBJ2-6, with D uncertain. The CDR3 totals 15 residues. The ends were cut back, 7 bases at V and 1 base at J, with 12 bases in the middle. Germline V gives CDR1 SGDLS, CDR2 YYNGEE. Written as DNA, the CDR3 is TGTGCCAGCGGTCGTCTGGGTTCTGGGGCCAACGTCCTGACTTTC. Translation: CASGRLGSGANVLTF.

This clonotype was seen ten or more times. The J gene is TRBJ2-1, the V gene TRBV9; D is ambiguous. The CDR3 runs 15 residues. The V end was cut by 0 bases, the J end by 1 base, with 8 bases between. The germline CDR1 and CDR2 sequences are SGDLS and YYNGEE. Written as DNA, the CDR3 is TGTGCCAGCAGCGTAGGTACTGGTTCCTACAATGAGCAGTTCTTC. Its protein product is CASSVGTGSYNEQFF.

In this sample, this clonotype turned up many times. The V call is TRBV9, the J call TRBJ1-1; TRBD1 matches 7 bases. Germline V gives CDR1 SGDLS, CDR2 YYNGEE. CDR3 size: 15 residues. The junction had 8 bases not matched to a gene; V was cut back by 3 bases and J by 3 bases. In nucleotides, the CDR3 is TGTGCCAGCAGCGCAGGAACAGGGGCGGACACTGAAGCTTTCTTT. It translates to CASSAGTGADTEAFF.

The table lists this clonotype with many counts. The gene calls are TRBV9 and TRBJ2-1, with a possible D match to TRBD1 (6 bases). V was clipped by 0 bases and J by 2 bases, with 12 bases between them. The length of the CDR3 is 16 residues. Germline V gene lookup returns CDR1 SGDLS and CDR2 YYNGEE. CDR3 sequence reads: CASSVAQTGPYNEQFF. In DNA, the CDR3 is TGTGCCAGCAGCGTAGCTCAAACAGGGCCCTACAATGAGCAGTTCTTC.

This clonotype was seen ten or more times. V and J are TRBV9 and TRBJ2-3, with TRBD1 identical over 9 bases. The CDR3 runs to 16 residues. Germline loops: CDR1 SGDLS, CDR2 YYNGEE. With 3 bases clipped from V and 1 base from J, the junction kept 6 bases outside the gene matches. CDR3 loop: CASSAGQGRGTDTQYF. As DNA, the CDR3 is TGTGCCAGCAGCGCAGGACAGGGGCGCGGCACAGATACGCAGTATTTT.

In this sample, this clonotype turned up many times. V gene TRBV9 combines with J gene TRBJ2-1; 12 bases fit TRBD2. Looked up from germline, CDR1 is SGDLS and CDR2 is YYNGEE. The CDR3 loop spans 19 amino acids. V lost 0 bases, J lost 0 bases, and 7 bases stayed unmatched. DNA for the CDR3: TGTGCCAGCAGCGTAGCCTCCACTAGCGGGGGGCTCTCCTACAATGAGCAGTTCTTC. It codes for CASSVASTSGGLSYNEQFF.

This clonotype occurred a few times. A much bigger clone sits one base away, suggesting this may be a read error. The V and J genes are TRBV9 and TRBJ2-1; 9 bases map to TRBD1. The CDR3 runs to 14 residues. Germline CDR1 is SGDLS and CDR2 is YYNGEE. The CDR3 DNA follows: TGTGCCGGCAGCCCAAAAACAGGGGGCGGTGAGCAGTTCTTC. Its translation: CAGSPKTGGGEQFF.

At least ten counts were recorded for this clonotype. The V gene is TRBV9, the J gene TRBJ2-1, with 9 bases lining up with TRBD2. Trimming removed 2 bases from V and 0 bases from J; junction bases left unmatched: 3. The CDR3 is 16 residues long. From germline, CDR1 is SGDLS and CDR2 YYNGEE. The CDR3 DNA reads as TGTGCCAGCAGCGTGGGGACTAGCAGCTCCTACAATGAGCAGTTCTTC. Protein: CASSVGTSSSYNEQFF.

This clonotype was detected ten times or more. The chain couples TRBV9 to TRBJ1-4; TRBD1 matches at 7 bases. The V gene end was trimmed by 0 bases and the J gene end by 4 bases; junction bases not matched to a gene: 9. The germline V gene encodes CDR1 SGDLS and CDR2 YYNGEE. This CDR3 has 17 residues. CDR3 loop: CASSVAPWGQRNEKLFF. The CDR3 DNA is TGTGCCAGCAGCGTAGCCCCTTGGGGACAGCGTAATGAAAAACTGTTTTTT.

At least ten counts were recorded for this clonotype. V gene TRBV9 combines with J gene TRBJ2-2; D not certain. Trimming took off 0 bases at V and 6 bases at J, with 12 bases between the two ends. Germline V lookup: CDR1 SGDLS, CDR2 YYNGEE. This CDR3 has 15 residues. The CDR3 DNA follows: TGTGCCAGCAGCGTAGCCCCCAATCCCGCCGGGGAGCTGTTTTTT. Translation gives CASSVAPNPAGELFF.